These T cell receptor beta chains were read from a single sample in a study of beta chain features in type 1 diabetes. TCRdb keeps only in-frame clones here, not all; method: immunoSEQ multiplex PCR. The sample yields 970,000 or so clones, around a sixth seen once. What was sequenced was naive CD4+ T cells from blood. These receptors were collected from a woman in her late teens or twenties in good health. CDR3s include the opening cysteine and the closing phenylalanine or tryptophan. A D gene is named only where the DNA matches it firmly. Clone size is given for some rows only: seen once, a few or many times, or a class if the clone is expanded.

abundance	v_gene	d_gene	j_gene	CDR3nt	CDR3aa
few	TRBV7-9	NA	TRBJ1-2	TGTGCCAGCAGCTTCTTAGGTCTCGGCTATGGCTACACCTTC	CASSFLGLGYGYTF
few	TRBV18	TRBD2	TRBJ2-1	TGTGCCAGCTCACCCGGACTAGCGGGAGACAATGAGCAGTTCTTC	CASSPGLAGDNEQFF
NA	TRBV10-3	NA	TRBJ1-2	TGTGCCATCAGTGAGGGGGCAGGAGGTCCCCTCTTC	CAISEGAGGPLF
NA	TRBV6-5	NA	TRBJ1-4	TGTGCCAGCAGTTACTACCAGGGTACAACTAATGAAAAACTGTTTTTT	CASSYYQGTTNEKLFF
few	TRBV6-5	NA	TRBJ1-1	TGTGCCAGCGGACAAGCCCCGGACACTGAAGCTTTCTTT	CASGQAPDTEAFF
NA	TRBV18	NA	TRBJ2-7	TGTGCCAGCTCACCCCGCTGGTCGGGTGGCTACGAGCAGTACTTC	CASSPRWSGGYEQYF
NA	TRBV27	TRBD2	TRBJ2-1	TGTGCCAGCAGTCCTCAGGGGCGGGAGGGGAATGAGCAGTTCTTC	CASSPQGREGNEQFF
NA	TRBV5-4	NA	TRBJ2-7	TGTGCCAGCAGCTCGTCGCGAGTAGGCCCTTCCTACGAGCAGTACTTC	CASSSSRVGPSYEQYF
few	TRBV5-8	NA	TRBJ1-4	TGTGCCAGCAGCTCCGGGGTCTGGGGAGAAAAACTGTTTTTT	CASSSGVWGEKLFF
few	TRBV5-4	TRBD2	TRBJ2-3	TGTGCCAGCAGACTGCTAGGCGGGAGTACAGATACGCAGTATTTT	CASRLLGGSTDTQYF